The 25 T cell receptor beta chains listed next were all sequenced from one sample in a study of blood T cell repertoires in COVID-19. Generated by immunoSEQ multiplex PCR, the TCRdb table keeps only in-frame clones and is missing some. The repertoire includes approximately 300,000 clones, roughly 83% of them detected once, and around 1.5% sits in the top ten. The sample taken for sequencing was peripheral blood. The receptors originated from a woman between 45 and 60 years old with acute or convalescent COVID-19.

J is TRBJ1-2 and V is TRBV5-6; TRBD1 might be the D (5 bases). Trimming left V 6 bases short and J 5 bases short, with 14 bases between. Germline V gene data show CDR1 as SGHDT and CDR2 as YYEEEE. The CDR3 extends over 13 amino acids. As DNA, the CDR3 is TGTGCCAGCACCACACGGGGGGAGTATGGCTACACCTTC. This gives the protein CASTTRGEYGYTF.

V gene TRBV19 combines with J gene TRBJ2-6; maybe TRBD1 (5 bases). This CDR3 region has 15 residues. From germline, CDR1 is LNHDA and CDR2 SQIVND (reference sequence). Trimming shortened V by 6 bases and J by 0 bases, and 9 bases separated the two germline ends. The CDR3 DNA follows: TGTGCCAGTAGAGATCAGGGCTCTGGGGCCAACGTCCTGACTTTC. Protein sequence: CASRDQGSGANVLTF.

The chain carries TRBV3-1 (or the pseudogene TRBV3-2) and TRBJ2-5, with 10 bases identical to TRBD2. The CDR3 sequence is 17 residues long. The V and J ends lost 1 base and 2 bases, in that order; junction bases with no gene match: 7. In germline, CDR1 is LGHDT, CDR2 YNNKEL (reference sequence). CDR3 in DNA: TGTGCCAGCAGCCAAGGGCTAGCGGGAGATTATCAAGAGACCCAGTACTTC. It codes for CASSQGLAGDYQETQYF.

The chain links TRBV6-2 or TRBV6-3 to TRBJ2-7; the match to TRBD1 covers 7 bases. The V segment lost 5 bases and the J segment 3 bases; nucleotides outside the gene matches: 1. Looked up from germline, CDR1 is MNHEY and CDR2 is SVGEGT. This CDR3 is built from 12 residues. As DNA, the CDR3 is TGTGCCAGCAGTACAGGGGACTACGAGCAGTACTTC. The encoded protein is CASSTGDYEQYF.

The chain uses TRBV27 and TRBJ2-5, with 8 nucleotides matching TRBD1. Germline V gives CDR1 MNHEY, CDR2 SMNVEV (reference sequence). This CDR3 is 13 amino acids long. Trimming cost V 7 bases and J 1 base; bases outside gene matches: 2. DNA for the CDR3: TGTGCCAGCACCGGGACAGGCCAAGAGACCCAGTACTTC. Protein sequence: CASTGTGQETQYF.

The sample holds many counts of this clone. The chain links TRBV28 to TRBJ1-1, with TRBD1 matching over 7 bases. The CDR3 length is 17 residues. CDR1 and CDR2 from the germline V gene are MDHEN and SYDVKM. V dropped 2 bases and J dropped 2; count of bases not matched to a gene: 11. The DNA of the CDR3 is TGTGCCAGCAGTTTAAATGGCTTCCGGACAGGCAACACTGAAGCTTTCTTT. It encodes CASSLNGFRTGNTEAFF.

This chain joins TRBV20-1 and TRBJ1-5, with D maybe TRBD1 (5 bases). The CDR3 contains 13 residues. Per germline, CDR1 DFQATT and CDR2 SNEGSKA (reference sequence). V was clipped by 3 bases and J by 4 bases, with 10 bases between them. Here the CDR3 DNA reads TGCAGTGCTAGTGACAGAAAGAATCAGCCCCAGCATTTT. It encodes CSASDRKNQPQHF.

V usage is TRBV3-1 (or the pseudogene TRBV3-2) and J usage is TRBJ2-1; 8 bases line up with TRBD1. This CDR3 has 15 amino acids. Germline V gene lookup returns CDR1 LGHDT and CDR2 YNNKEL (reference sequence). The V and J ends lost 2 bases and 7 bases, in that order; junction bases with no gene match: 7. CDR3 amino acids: CASSQMGQAGNEQFF. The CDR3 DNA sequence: TGTGCCAGCAGCCAAATGGGACAGGCGGGGAATGAGCAGTTCTTC.

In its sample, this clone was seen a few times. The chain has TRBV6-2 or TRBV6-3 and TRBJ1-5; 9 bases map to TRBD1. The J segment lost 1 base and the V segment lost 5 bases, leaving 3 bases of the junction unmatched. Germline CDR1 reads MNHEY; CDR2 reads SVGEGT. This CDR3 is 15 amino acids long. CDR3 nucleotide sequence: TGTGCCAGCAGTGCCGGGACAGGGAGCAATCAGCCCCAGCATTTT. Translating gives CASSAGTGSNQPQHF.

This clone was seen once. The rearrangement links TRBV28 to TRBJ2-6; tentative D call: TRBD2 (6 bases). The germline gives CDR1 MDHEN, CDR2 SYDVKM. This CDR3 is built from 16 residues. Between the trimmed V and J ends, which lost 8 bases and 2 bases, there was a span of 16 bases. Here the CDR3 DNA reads TGTGCCAGCCAGCCCTCTTGGAGGGCTGGGGCCAACGTCCTGACTTTC. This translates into CASQPSWRAGANVLTF.

The CDR3 loop reads CAWSVTGTNSPLHF. CDR3 nucleotides: TGTGCCTGGAGTGTAACAGGAACCAATTCACCCCTCCACTTT. The genes are TRBV30 and TRBJ1-6; D might be TRBD1 (5 bases). This CDR3 has 14 residues. From germline, CDR1 is GTSNPN and CDR2 SVGIG (reference sequence). V was clipped by 0 bases and J by 7 bases, with 10 bases between them.

CDR3 loop: CATRTGANEKLFF. The DNA for the CDR3 is TGTGCCACCCGGACAGGGGCTAATGAAAAACTGTTTTTT. The chain uses TRBV28 and TRBJ1-4; 9 nucleotides match TRBD1. This CDR3 spans 13 amino acids. Germline V gene data show CDR1 as MDHEN and CDR2 as SYDVKM. V lost 10 bases to trimming and J lost 3 bases; unmatched junction nucleotides: 3.

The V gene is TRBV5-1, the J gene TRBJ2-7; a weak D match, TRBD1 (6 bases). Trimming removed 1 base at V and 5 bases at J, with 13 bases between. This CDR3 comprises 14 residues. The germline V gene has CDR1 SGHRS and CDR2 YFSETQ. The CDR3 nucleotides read TGCGCCAGCAGCTTGACGAGGGGGAAGGACGAGCAGTACTTC. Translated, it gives CASSLTRGKDEQYF.

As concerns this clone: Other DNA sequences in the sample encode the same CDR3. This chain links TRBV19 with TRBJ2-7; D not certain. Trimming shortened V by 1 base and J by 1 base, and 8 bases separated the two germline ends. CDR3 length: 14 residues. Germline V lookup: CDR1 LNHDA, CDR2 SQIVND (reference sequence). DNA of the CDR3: TGTGCCAGTAGTATAGGGCTTGCTTCCTACGAGCAGTACTTC. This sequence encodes CASSIGLASYEQYF.

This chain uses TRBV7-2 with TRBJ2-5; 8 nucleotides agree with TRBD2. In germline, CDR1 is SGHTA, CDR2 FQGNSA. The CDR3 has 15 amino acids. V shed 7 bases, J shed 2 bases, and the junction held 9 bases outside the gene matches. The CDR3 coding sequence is TGTGCCAGCACCCAACATTTAGCGGGACAAGAGACCCAGTACTTC. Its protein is CASTQHLAGQETQYF.

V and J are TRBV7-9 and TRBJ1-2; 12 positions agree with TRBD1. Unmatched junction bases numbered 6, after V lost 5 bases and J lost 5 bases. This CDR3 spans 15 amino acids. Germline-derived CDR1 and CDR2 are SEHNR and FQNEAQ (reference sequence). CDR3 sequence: CASSPRDRGLYGYTF. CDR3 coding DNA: TGTGCCAGCAGCCCCCGGGACAGGGGGCTTTATGGCTACACCTTC.

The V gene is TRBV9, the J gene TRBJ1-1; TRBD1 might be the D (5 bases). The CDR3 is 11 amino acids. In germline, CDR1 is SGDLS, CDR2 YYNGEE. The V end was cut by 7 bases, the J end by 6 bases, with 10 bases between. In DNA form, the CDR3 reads TGTGCCAGCGGGAGGGACGCTGAAGCTTTCTTT. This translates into CASGRDAEAFF.

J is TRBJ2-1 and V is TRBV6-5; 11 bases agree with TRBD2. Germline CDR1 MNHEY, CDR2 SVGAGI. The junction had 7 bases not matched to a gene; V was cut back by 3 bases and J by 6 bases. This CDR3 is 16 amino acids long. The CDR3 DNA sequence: TGTGCCAGCAGTTATTCACTAGCGGGAGTTAGCAATGAGCAGTTCTTC. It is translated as CASSYSLAGVSNEQFF.

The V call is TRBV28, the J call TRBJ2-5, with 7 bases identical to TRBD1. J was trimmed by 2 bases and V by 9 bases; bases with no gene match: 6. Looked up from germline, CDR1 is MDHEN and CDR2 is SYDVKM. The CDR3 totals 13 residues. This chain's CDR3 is CASITGAQETQYF. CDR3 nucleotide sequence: TGTGCCAGTATTACAGGGGCGCAAGAGACCCAGTACTTC. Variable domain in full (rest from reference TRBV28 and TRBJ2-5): DVKVTQSSRYLVKRTGEKVFLECVQDMDHENMFWYRQDPGLGLRLIYFSYDVKMKEKGDIPEGYSVSREKKERFSLILESASTNQTSMYLCASITGAQETQYFGPGTRLLVL.

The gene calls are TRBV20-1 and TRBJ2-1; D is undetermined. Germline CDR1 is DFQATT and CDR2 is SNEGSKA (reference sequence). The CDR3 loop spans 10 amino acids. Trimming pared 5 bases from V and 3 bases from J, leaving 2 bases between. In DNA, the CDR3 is TGCAGTGCTCTCTACAATGAGCAGTTCTTC. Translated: CSALYNEQFF.

The DNA for the CDR3 is TGTGCCAGCTGCAACGGGAACCAAGAGACCCAGTACTTC. This gives the protein CASCNGNQETQYF. This sequence joins TRBV28 and TRBJ2-5, with TRBD2 as a possible D gene (5 bases). V was cut by 8 bases and J by 0 bases, with 10 bases left in between. CDR1 is MDHEN and CDR2 is SYDVKM in the germline V gene. CDR3 length: 13 amino acids. Combining the CDR3 with reference TRBV28 and TRBJ2-5 gives the whole variable domain DVKVTQSSRYLVKRTGEKVFLECVQDMDHENMFWYRQDPGLGLRLIYFSYDVKMKEKGDIPEGYSVSREKKERFSLILESASTNQTSMYLCASCNGNQETQYFGPGTRLLVL.

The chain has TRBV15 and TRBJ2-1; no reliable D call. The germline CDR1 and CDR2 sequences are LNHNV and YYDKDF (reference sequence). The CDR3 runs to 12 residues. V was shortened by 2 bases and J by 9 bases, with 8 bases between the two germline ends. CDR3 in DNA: TGTGCCACCAGCAGACCCCGCGGTGAGCAGTTCTTC. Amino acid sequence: CATSRPRGEQFF.

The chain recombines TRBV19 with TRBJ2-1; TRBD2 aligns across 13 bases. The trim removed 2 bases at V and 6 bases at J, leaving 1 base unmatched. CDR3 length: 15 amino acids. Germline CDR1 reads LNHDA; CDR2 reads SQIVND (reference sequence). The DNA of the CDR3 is TGTGCCAGTAGTATATGGACTAGCGGGAGCAATGAGCAGTTCTTC. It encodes CASSIWTSGSNEQFF.

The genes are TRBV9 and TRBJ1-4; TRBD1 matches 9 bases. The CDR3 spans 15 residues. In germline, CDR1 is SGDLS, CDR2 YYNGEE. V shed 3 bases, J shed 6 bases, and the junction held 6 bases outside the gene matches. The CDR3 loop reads CASSGYRDRDEKLFF. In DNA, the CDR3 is TGTGCCAGCAGCGGTTACCGGGACAGGGATGAAAAACTGTTTTTT.

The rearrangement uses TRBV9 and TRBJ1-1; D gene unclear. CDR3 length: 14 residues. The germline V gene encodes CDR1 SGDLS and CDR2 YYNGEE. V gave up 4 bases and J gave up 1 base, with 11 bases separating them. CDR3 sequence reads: CASSPKRENTEAFF. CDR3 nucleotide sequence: TGTGCCAGCAGCCCAAAACGGGAGAACACTGAAGCTTTCTTT.